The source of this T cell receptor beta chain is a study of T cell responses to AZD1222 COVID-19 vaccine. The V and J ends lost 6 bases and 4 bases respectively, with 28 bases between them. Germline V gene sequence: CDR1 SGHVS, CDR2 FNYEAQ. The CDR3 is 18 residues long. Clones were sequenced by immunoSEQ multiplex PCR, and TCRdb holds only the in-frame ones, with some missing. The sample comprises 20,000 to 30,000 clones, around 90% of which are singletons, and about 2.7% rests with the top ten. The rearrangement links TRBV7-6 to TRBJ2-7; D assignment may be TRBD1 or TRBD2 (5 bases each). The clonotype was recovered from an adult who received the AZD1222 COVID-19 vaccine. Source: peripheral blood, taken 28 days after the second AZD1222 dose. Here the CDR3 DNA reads TGTGCCAGCAGTTCCAGGGACCTTCGATCCAAGATCGTTTACGAGCAGTACTTC. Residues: CASSSRDLRSKIVYEQYF.